These T cell receptor beta chains were read from a single sample in a study of blood T cell repertoires in COVID-19. Produced via immunoSEQ multiplex PCR; TCRdb's table is partial and in-frame only. The profile shows 150,000 to 200,000 clones, over 80% of them singletons. Sequenced: peripheral blood. These receptors came from a woman in her 40s with COVID-19, enrolled during active disease. CDR3s include the opening cysteine and the closing phenylalanine or tryptophan. D genes are given only for firm matches. Some rows mark clone size as missing; the rest say once, few, many or name a class of expanded clone.

clone size,V gene,D gene,J gene,CDR3 DNA,CDR3 protein
-,TRBV5-1,-,TRBJ1-2,TGCGCCAGCAGCTTGGCCGGGGTCTATGGCTACACCTTC,CASSLAGVYGYTF
once,TRBV6-5,TRBD1,TRBJ2-5,TGTGCCAGCAGCCGACCGGACAGGGAGTACTTC,CASSRPDREYF
-,TRBV12-3/TRBV12-4,-,TRBJ1-1,TGTGCCAGCAGTTTGAGGGTTACTGAAGCTTTCTTT,CASSLRVTEAFF
-,TRBV28,-,TRBJ1-6,TGTGCCAGCAGTTCTGGGTCGGGGATGGGATCACCCCTCCACTTT,CASSSGSGMGSPLHF
-,TRBV7-6,-,TRBJ2-3,TGTGCCAGCAGCTTAGATGGGCGGGCCGTTAGCACAGATACGCAGTATTTT,CASSLDGRAVSTDTQYF
-,TRBV5-1,-,TRBJ2-1,TGCGCCAGCAGTACACTAGCAAACTCCGGAGAGCAGTTCTTC,CASSTLANSGEQFF
-,TRBV27,-,TRBJ2-1,TGTGCCAGCAGTGGCAACAATGAGCAGTTCTTC,CASSGNNEQFF
-,TRBV19,TRBD1,TRBJ2-2,TGTGCCAGTGCCGGGACAGGCGGTACCGGGGAGCTGTTTTTT,CASAGTGGTGELFF
-,TRBV5-6,TRBD1,TRBJ1-6,TGTGCCAGCAGCCGCTCCCGGGACAGGCTTTCACCCCTCCACTTT,CASSRSRDRLSPLHF
-,TRBV19,-,TRBJ1-4,TGTGCCAGTAGTATGTACAGGGCAACTAATGAAAAACTGTTTTTT,CASSMYRATNEKLFF
-,TRBV3-1/TRBV3-2,-,TRBJ1-2,TGTGCCAGCAGCCCCGGGGGAGTTCCTAACTATGGCTACACCTTC,CASSPGGVPNYGYTF
-,TRBV6-5,TRBD1,TRBJ1-5,TGTGCCAGCAGACTGGACAGGGCCAGCAATCAGCCCCAGCATTTT,CASRLDRASNQPQHF
once,TRBV19,TRBD1,TRBJ2-6,TGTGCCAGTAGTACCACCCTGGGACAGGGGAGGTCTGGGGCCAACGTCCTGACTTTC,CASSTTLGQGRSGANVLTF
-,TRBV3-1/TRBV3-2,TRBD1,TRBJ1-4,TGTGCCAGCAGCCATCAGACAGGGAGGGAAAAACTGTTTTTT,CASSHQTGREKLFF
-,TRBV19,-,TRBJ1-1,TGTGCCAGCAGCTTCGGGAGATACACTGAAGCTTTCTTT,CASSFGRYTEAFF
-,TRBV28,-,TRBJ2-7,TGTGCCAGCAGTCCAGGGGAATCCTACGAGCAGTACTTC,CASSPGESYEQYF
-,TRBV20-1,TRBD1,TRBJ2-1,TGCAGAACGACAGGGGAAAATGAGCAGTTCTTC,CRTTGENEQFF
once,TRBV7-3,-,TRBJ1-1,TGTGCCAGCAGGAACATTATGGAAGCGGACACTGAAGCTTTCTTT,CASRNIMEADTEAFF
-,TRBV5-1,TRBD1,TRBJ1-1,TGCGCCAGCAGCGTGAACAGGGGGCAAGGCACTGAAGCTTTCTTT,CASSVNRGQGTEAFF
-,TRBV6-4,-,TRBJ1-6,TGTGCCAGCAGTGACTATGGCGGCTCTAATTCACCCCTCCACTTT,CASSDYGGSNSPLHF
-,TRBV5-4,-,TRBJ1-2,TGTGCCAGCAGCCTACAGGGACCTGCTAACTATGGCTACACCTTC,CASSLQGPANYGYTF
-,TRBV5-1,TRBD1,TRBJ1-1,TGCGCCAGCAGCTGGGGACAGTCGTTGAACACTGAAGCTTTCTTT,CASSWGQSLNTEAFF
-,TRBV19,TRBD2,TRBJ2-1,TGTGCCAGTACCCGAATAGCGGGAGATCGTGAGCAGTTCTTC,CASTRIAGDREQFF
-,TRBV18,TRBD1,TRBJ1-2,TGTGCCAGCTCAAGACCGGGACAGGGGTATGGCTACACCTTC,CASSRPGQGYGYTF
-,TRBV5-1,-,TRBJ2-3,TGCGCCAGCAGCTTGTACAGGGCTAGCACAGATACGCAGTATTTT,CASSLYRASTDTQYF
-,TRBV5-1,-,TRBJ1-2,TGCGCCAGCAGCTTGAGTTGGGGAGGACTCCCTAATGGCTACACCTTC,CASSLSWGGLPNGYTF
-,TRBV14,-,TRBJ2-1,TGTGCCAGCAGCCAAGCCGGAGGGTTTGACAATGAGCAGTTCTTC,CASSQAGGFDNEQFF
many,TRBV19,TRBD1,TRBJ1-1,TGTGCCAGTAGTAAGATATTTGTGCGGGACAGCGCTATAGAAGCTTTCTTT,CASSKIFVRDSAIEAFF
-,TRBV18,TRBD1,TRBJ1-2,TGTGCCAGCTCACACAGGGGGGATAACTATGGCTACACCTTC,CASSHRGDNYGYTF
once,TRBV7-6,-,TRBJ2-7,TGTGCCAGCAGCTTACTATACGAGCAGTACTTC,CASSLLYEQYF
-,TRBV7-8,-,TRBJ1-4,TGTGCCAGCAGCTTCGGCAGGGGAAGCGAAAAACTGTTTTTT,CASSFGRGSEKLFF
-,TRBV23-1,TRBD1,TRBJ2-1,TGCGCCAGCAGCCGCAGCCCGGGACAGCCTTACAATGAGCAGTTCTTC,CASSRSPGQPYNEQFF
-,TRBV2,-,TRBJ1-5,TGTGCCAGCAGTGGACAGCTTGGCAATCAGCCCCAGCATTTT,CASSGQLGNQPQHF
-,TRBV25-1,-,TRBJ1-6,TGTGCCAGCAGTAATCCTTCTCCCCTCCACTTT,CASSNPSPLHF
-,TRBV28,TRBD2,TRBJ2-7,TGTGCCAGCACCGGGACTAGGAGCTACGAGCAGTACTTC,CASTGTRSYEQYF